The 28 T cell receptor beta chains in this list originate from one sample, sequenced in a study of T cell changes during pregnancy in multiple sclerosis. The assay was immunoSEQ multiplex PCR, and TCRdb's table has in-frame clones only and misses some. The sample has roughly 110,000 clones, about 89% seen once. Sequenced here: peripheral blood, sampled before pregnancy. The origin of the receptors is a female donor with multiple sclerosis, enrolled in a pregnancy study.

V is TRBV7-2 and J is TRBJ2-5; D is uncertain. V dropped 3 bases and J dropped 5 bases, with 16 bases sitting between them. From germline, CDR1 is SGHTA and CDR2 FQGNSA. CDR3 length equals 15 residues. The CDR3 loop reads CASSFVIAPGETQYF. As DNA, the CDR3 is TGTGCCAGCAGCTTTGTAATAGCCCCCGGGGAGACCCAGTACTTC.

V gene TRBV11-1 combines with J gene TRBJ2-5, with 8 bases identical to TRBD1. The ends lost 6 bases at V and 2 bases at J; junction bases unmatched: 11. This CDR3 spans 16 amino acids. From germline, CDR1 is SGHAT and CDR2 FQDESV (reference sequence). The DNA for the CDR3 is TGTGCCAGCAGGGCCGACGGGACAGGAATGCAAGAGACCCAGTACTTC. Amino acids: CASRADGTGMQETQYF.

The CDR3 protein is CASSLQYNEQFF. DNA of the CDR3: TGTGCCAGCAGCCTACAGTACAATGAGCAGTTCTTC. The chain couples TRBV7-2 to TRBJ2-1; D is ambiguous. CDR1 and CDR2 from the germline V gene are SGHTA and FQGNSA. CDR3 size: 12 residues. Trimming took off 5 bases at V and 4 bases at J, with 6 bases between the two ends.

The chain is built from TRBV19 and TRBJ2-1; unclear D gene. V dropped 3 bases and J dropped 6 bases, with 9 bases sitting between them. This CDR3 is 13 amino acids long. Germline-derived CDR1 and CDR2 are LNHDA and SQIVND (reference sequence). The CDR3, as DNA: TGTGCCAGTAGTATTTGGTCGGGCAATGAGCAGTTCTTC. It specifies CASSIWSGNEQFF.

This chain connects TRBV7-2 to TRBJ1-2; no clear D. Germline CDR1 and CDR2: SGHTA and FQGNSA. Trimming removed 2 bases at V and 5 bases at J, with 12 bases between. The CDR3 runs to 14 residues. CDR3: CASSLLLAPYGYTF. The CDR3 coding sequence is TGTGCCAGCAGCTTACTTCTTGCGCCTTATGGCTACACCTTC.

This chain joins TRBV11-2 and TRBJ2-6, with D possibly being TRBD1 (5 bases). CDR3 size: 15 residues. Germline lookup yields CDR1 SGHAT and CDR2 FQNNGV. V shed 4 bases and J shed 4 bases, with 11 bases lying between them. CDR3 residues: CASSSGLLGANVLTF. CDR3 DNA sequence: TGTGCCAGCAGCTCAGGGCTTCTGGGGGCCAACGTCCTGACTTTC.

In regard to this clone: This sample also contains other DNA sequences that code for the same CDR3. J is TRBJ2-7 and V is TRBV30; TRBD1 might be the D (6 bases). CDR1 and CDR2 from the germline V gene are GTSNPN and SVGIG (reference sequence). CDR3 length: 17 amino acids. The V end was cut by 1 base, the J end by 4 bases, with 23 bases between. CDR3 loop: CAWSAAIQGERGYEQYF. The CDR3 DNA is TGTGCCTGGAGTGCCGCCATACAGGGTGAAAGGGGGTACGAGCAGTACTTC.

CDR3: CASSLSGQGSYEQYF. In DNA, the CDR3 is TGTGCCAGCAGCCTTTCGGGACAGGGGTCCTACGAGCAGTACTTC. The J gene is TRBJ2-7, the V gene TRBV14; 10 nucleotides agree with TRBD1. V lost 4 bases to trimming and J lost 1 base; unmatched junction nucleotides: 4. The CDR3 extends over 15 amino acids. Per the germline V gene, CDR1 is SGHDN and CDR2 is FVKESK.

This sequence joins TRBV28 and TRBJ2-4, with 8 nucleotides matching TRBD2. This CDR3 is built from 19 residues. Germline V gene lookup returns CDR1 MDHEN and CDR2 SYDVKM. The V segment lost 3 bases and the J segment 0 bases; nucleotides outside the gene matches: 13. CDR3 loop: CASSFPTLGSGIAKNIQYF. The CDR3 DNA follows: TGTGCCAGCAGTTTCCCAACCCTTGGTAGCGGGATAGCCAAAAACATTCAGTACTTC.

Notes on this clone: This sample includes further DNA sequences coding for the same CDR3. V and J are TRBV15 and TRBJ1-4, with D perhaps matching TRBD1 (5 bases). V was trimmed by 3 bases and J by 0 bases, leaving 8 bases between them. The CDR3 covers 15 residues. Germline V CDR1 and CDR2: LNHNV, YYDKDF (reference sequence). CDR3 loop: CATSRGGATNEKLFF. CDR3 nucleotides: TGTGCCACCAGCAGGGGGGGGGCAACTAATGAAAAACTGTTTTTT.

The chain is built from TRBV5-1 and TRBJ2-5, with D unclear. V was clipped by 0 bases and J by 5 bases, with 5 bases between them. The CDR3 extends over 12 amino acids. Germline lookup yields CDR1 SGHRS and CDR2 YFSETQ. The CDR3 is CASSLVGETQYF. In DNA, the CDR3 is TGCGCCAGCAGCTTGGTCGGTGAGACCCAGTACTTC.

The V call is TRBV7-2, the J call TRBJ2-2; no definite D call. CDR1 is SGHTA and CDR2 is FQGNSA in the germline V gene. CDR3 length: 16 residues. V was pared by 5 bases and J by 2 bases, with 15 bases between. The CDR3: CASSPRSSHNTGELFF. The CDR3 coding sequence is TGTGCCAGCAGCCCCAGGTCGTCCCACAACACCGGGGAGCTGTTTTTT.

This sequence joins TRBV5-1 and TRBJ2-7, with TRBD1 as a possible D gene (6 bases). Deletions cut 7 bases from V and 4 bases from J, with 24 bases between. The CDR3 spans 16 residues. Per germline, CDR1 SGHRS and CDR2 YFSETQ. In nucleotides, the CDR3 is TGCGCCAGCCCCGACCCCGGGACAAAAAGAGTTTACGAGCAGTACTTC. Encoded protein: CASPDPGTKRVYEQYF.

V is TRBV5-5 and J is TRBJ1-4; D remains ambiguous. This CDR3 is 12 amino acids long. The ends were cut back, 4 bases at V and 7 bases at J, with 8 bases in the middle. Germline values: CDR1 SGHKS, CDR2 YYEKEE (reference sequence). The CDR3, as DNA: TGTGCCAGCAGCGAGGGAGTTGAAAAACTGTTTTTT. Translation gives CASSEGVEKLFF.

V and J are TRBV7-8 and TRBJ1-6; no clear D gene. CDR3 length: 12 residues. Trimming cost V 3 bases and J 9 bases, with 6 bases left between them. CDR1 is SGHVS and CDR2 is FQNEAQ in the germline V gene. CDR3 in amino acids: CASSFTFSPLHF. The CDR3 DNA reads TGTGCCAGCAGCTTTACTTTTTCACCCCTCCACTTT.

V is TRBV29-1 and J is TRBJ1-2; unclear D gene. The CDR3 loop spans 16 amino acids. Germline lookup yields CDR1 SQVTM and CDR2 ANQGSEA. V lost 3 bases, J lost 1 base, and 18 bases lay in between. The CDR3 coding sequence is TGCAGCGTTGATAAGGGAGAACCAGAGGGTAACTATGGCTACACCTTC. This gives the protein CSVDKGEPEGNYGYTF.

This clone occurred once. The chain recombines TRBV9 with TRBJ2-7; D call uncertain. This CDR3 has 14 residues. Germline-derived CDR1 and CDR2 are SGDLS and YYNGEE. With 0 bases removed from V and 5 bases from J, the gap between germline ends came to 12 bases. In DNA form, the CDR3 reads TGTGCCAGCAGCGTAGCTACGGGTTCCCACGAGCAGTACTTC. Its protein product is CASSVATGSHEQYF.

Here the CDR3 reads CASSAPSFTVDTQYF. The DNA of the CDR3 is TGTGCCAGCAGCGCCCCTAGTTTCACGGTAGATACGCAGTATTTT. This chain connects TRBV11-3 to TRBJ2-3, with unresolved D. Trimming took off 5 bases at V and 5 bases at J, with 17 bases between the two ends. Germline V gives CDR1 SGHNT, CDR2 YENEEA. The CDR3 loop spans 15 amino acids.

This clone has only one observation. The J gene is TRBJ1-2, the V gene TRBV11-2, with D perhaps TRBD1 (6 bases). V was clipped by 0 bases and J by 8 bases, with 13 bases between them. The CDR3 spans 14 residues. The V gene's germline CDR1 is SGHAT and CDR2 FQNNGV. CDR3 nucleotide sequence: TGTGCCAGCAGCTTAGATAACGGACAGCGGGGCTACACCTTC. This translates into CASSLDNGQRGYTF. The whole variable domain, remainder taken from reference TRBV11-2 and TRBJ1-2, is EAGVAQSPRYKIIEKRQSVAFWCNPISGHATLYWYQQILGQGPKLLIQFQNNGVVDDSQLPKDRFSAERLKGVDSTLKIQPAKLEDSAVYLCASSLDNGQRGYTFGSGTRLTVV.

V gene TRBV5-4 combines with J gene TRBJ1-2; tentatively, D is TRBD1 (6 bases). CDR3 size: 15 residues. Trimming cost V 4 bases and J 4 bases, with 17 bases left between them. Looked up from germline, CDR1 is SGHNT and CDR2 is YYREEE (reference sequence). The CDR3 DNA is TGTGCCAGCAGCCTACAGGGTACCGTTGGCTATGGCTACACCTTC. Its translation: CASSLQGTVGYGYTF.

This clone has a handful of counts. The genes are TRBV6-6 and TRBJ1-1, with D tentatively TRBD1 (5 bases). Germline V lookup: CDR1 MNHNY, CDR2 SVGAGI (reference sequence). Trimming stripped 7 bases from V and 1 base from J, with 16 bases between. This CDR3 is built from 15 residues. As DNA, the CDR3 is TGTGCCAGCACCCCGGCGGACACTCCGAACACTGAAGCTTTCTTT. Translation gives CASTPADTPNTEAFF.

Concerning this clone: The same CDR3 also results from other DNA sequences found in this sample. The chain combines TRBV5-1 with TRBJ1-6; 10 nucleotides agree with TRBD1. J was trimmed by 6 bases and V by 4 bases; bases with no gene match: 1. CDR3 size: 14 residues. Germline V gives CDR1 SGHRS, CDR2 YFSETQ. The CDR3 bases are TGCGCCAGCAGCCGGGACAGGGGTAATTCACCCCTCCACTTT. Its protein product is CASSRDRGNSPLHF.

This clone was seen a few times. The chain recombines TRBV20-1 with TRBJ1-1; D call uncertain. The CDR3 is 10 amino acids. From germline, CDR1 is DFQATT and CDR2 SNEGSKA (reference sequence). Trimming left V 4 bases short and J 3 bases short, with 3 bases between. The CDR3 here is CSATYTEAFF. CDR3 DNA sequence: TGCAGTGCTACGTACACTGAAGCTTTCTTT.

The genes are TRBV19 and TRBJ1-2, with a possible D match to TRBD1 (6 bases). This CDR3 contains 15 residues. V lost 4 bases and J 3 bases, leaving 15 bases between the germline ends. Germline V gene sequence: CDR1 LNHDA, CDR2 SQIVND (reference sequence). CDR3 DNA: TGTGCCAGTAGTACCCACAGGGCCGACGACTATGGCTACACCTTC. The encoded protein is CASSTHRADDYGYTF.

The chain uses TRBV7-9 and TRBJ1-4; D gene uncertain. V was trimmed by 5 bases and J by 0 bases, leaving 13 bases between them. CDR3 length: 16 amino acids. From germline, CDR1 is SEHNR and CDR2 FQNEAQ (reference sequence). CDR3 in amino acids: CASSPAEIATNEKLFF. For the CDR3, the DNA is TGTGCCAGCAGCCCCGCTGAGATTGCAACTAATGAAAAACTGTTTTTT.

The rearrangement uses TRBV19 and TRBJ1-5; a possible D gene is TRBD1 (5 bases). Looked up from germline, CDR1 is LNHDA and CDR2 is SQIVND (reference sequence). This CDR3 spans 15 amino acids. Deletions cut 5 bases from V and 5 bases from J, with 16 bases between. The DNA for the CDR3 is TGTGCCAGTAGTCGGGGGGATGAGGGATATCAGCCCCAGCATTTT. This translates into CASSRGDEGYQPQHF.

The chain has TRBV2 and TRBJ2-5; 7 bases map to TRBD1. Germline lookup yields CDR1 SNHLY and CDR2 FYNNEI. V trimming: 7 bases; J trimming: 3 bases; junction bases outside the gene matches: 5. The CDR3 spans 13 residues. The CDR3 loop is CASNPQGKETQYF. The CDR3 region has the DNA TGTGCCAGCAACCCACAGGGGAAAGAGACCCAGTACTTC.

This clone occurred a few times. The chain combines TRBV5-1 with TRBJ2-2, with D perhaps matching TRBD2 (5 bases). Germline lookup yields CDR1 SGHRS and CDR2 YFSETQ. Trimming removed 0 bases at V and 4 bases at J, with 10 bases between. This CDR3 comprises 15 residues. The CDR3, as DNA: TGCGCCAGCAGCTTGGCGAGGGTTGGCACCGGGGAGCTGTTTTTT. This sequence encodes CASSLARVGTGELFF.